The clone carrying this T cell receptor (beta chain) was counted between two and nine times. Its antigen is not identified. Blood libraries mostly used approximately 0.5 ug genomic DNA, six replicates each. Clones were sequenced by immunoSEQ multiplex PCR, and TCRdb holds only the in-frame ones, with some missing. The sample carries about 68,000 clones, around 83% recorded once. These data originate in a study of neoadjuvant anti-PD-1 for oral cavity cancer. Study-level information: Around day 43, patients without progression received a fourth nivolumab dose before surgery.

The CDR3 totals 16 residues. From germline, CDR1 is MGHDK and CDR2 SYGVNS. V was clipped by 1 base and J by 6 bases; unmatched bases: 5. Time point specified: after neoadjuvant nivolumab, at surgical resection. Notes on the study in general: Post-nivolumab, blood T cell clonality was significantly elevated in non-responders. Treg/Th17 ratio rose with pretreatment blood and fell with post-treatment tumor TCRbeta clonality.

This sequence joins TRBV25-1 and TRBJ1-4; 10 nucleotides agree with TRBD1. Material: PBMCs, obtained after nivolumab (anti-PD-1) treatment. This TCR was recovered from a person aged 35-80 years with oral cavity squamous cell carcinoma. The DNA of the CDR3 is TGTGCCAGCAGTGAATTGGGACAGGGGATCGATGAAAAACTGTTTTTT. Residues: CASSELGQGIDEKLFF.